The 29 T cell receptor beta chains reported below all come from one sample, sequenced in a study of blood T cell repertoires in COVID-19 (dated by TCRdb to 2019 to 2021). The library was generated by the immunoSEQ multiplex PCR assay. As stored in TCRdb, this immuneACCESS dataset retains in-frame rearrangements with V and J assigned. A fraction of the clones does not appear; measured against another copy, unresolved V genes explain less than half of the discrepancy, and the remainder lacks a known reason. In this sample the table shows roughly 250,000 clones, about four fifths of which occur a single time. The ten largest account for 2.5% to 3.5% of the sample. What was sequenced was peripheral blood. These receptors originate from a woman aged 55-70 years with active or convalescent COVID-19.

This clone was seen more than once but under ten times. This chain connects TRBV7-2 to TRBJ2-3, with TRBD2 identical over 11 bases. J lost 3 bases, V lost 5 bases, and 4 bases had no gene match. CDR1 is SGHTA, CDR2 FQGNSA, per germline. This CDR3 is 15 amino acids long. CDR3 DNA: TGTGCCAGCAGCCCCTGGACTAGCGGGACAGATACGCAGTATTTT. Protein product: CASSPWTSGTDTQYF.

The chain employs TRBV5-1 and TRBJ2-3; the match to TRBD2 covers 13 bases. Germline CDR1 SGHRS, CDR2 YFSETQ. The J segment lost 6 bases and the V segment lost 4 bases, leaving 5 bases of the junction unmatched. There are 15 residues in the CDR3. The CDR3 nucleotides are TGCGCCAGCAGCACCGGACTAGCGGGGGAGGATACGCAGTATTTT. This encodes CASSTGLAGEDTQYF.

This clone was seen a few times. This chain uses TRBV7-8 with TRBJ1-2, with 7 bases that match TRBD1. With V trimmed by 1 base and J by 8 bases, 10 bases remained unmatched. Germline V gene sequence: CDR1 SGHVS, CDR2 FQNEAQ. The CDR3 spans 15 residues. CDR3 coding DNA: TGTGCCAGCAGCTTAGACAGTTTGACAGGGCGAGGCTACACCTTC. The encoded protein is CASSLDSLTGRGYTF.

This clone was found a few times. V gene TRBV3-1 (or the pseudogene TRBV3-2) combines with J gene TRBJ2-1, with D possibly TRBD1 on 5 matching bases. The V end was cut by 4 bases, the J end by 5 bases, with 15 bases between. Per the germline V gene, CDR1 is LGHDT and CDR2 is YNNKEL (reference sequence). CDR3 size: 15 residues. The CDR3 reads CASSLPFGADNEQFF. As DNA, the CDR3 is TGTGCCAGCAGCCTACCCTTTGGGGCTGACAATGAGCAGTTCTTC.

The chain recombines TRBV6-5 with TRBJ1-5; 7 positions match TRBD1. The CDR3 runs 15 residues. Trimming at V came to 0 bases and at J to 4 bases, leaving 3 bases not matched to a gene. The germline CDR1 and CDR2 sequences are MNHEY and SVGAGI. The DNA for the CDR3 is TGTGCCAGCAGTTACTCTTGGACAGGTAATCAGCCCCAGCATTTT. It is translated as CASSYSWTGNQPQHF.

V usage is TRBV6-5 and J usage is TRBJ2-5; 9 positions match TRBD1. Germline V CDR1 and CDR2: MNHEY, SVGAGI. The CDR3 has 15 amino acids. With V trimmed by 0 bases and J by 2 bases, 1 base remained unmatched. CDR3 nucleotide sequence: TGTGCCAGCAGTTACTCGACAGGGGGGCAAGAGACCCAGTACTTC. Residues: CASSYSTGGQETQYF.

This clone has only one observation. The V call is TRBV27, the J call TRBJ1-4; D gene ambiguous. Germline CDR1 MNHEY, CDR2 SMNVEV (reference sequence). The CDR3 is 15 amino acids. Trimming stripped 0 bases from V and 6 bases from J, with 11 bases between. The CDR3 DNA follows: TGTGCCAGCAGTTTATCGCTAGCGGCAGATGAAAAACTGTTTTTT. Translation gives CASSLSLAADEKLFF.

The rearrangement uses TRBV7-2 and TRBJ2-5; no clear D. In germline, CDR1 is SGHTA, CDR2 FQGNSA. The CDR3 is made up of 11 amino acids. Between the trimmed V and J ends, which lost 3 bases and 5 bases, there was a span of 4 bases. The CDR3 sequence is CASSFMETQYF. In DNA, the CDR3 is TGTGCCAGCAGCTTCATGGAGACCCAGTACTTC.

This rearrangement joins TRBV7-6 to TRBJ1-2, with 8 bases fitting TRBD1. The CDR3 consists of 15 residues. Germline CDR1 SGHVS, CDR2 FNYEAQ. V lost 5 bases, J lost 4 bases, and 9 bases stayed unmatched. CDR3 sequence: CASSAGQGLSYGYTF. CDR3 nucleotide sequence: TGTGCCAGCAGCGCCGGACAGGGTTTGAGCTATGGCTACACCTTC.

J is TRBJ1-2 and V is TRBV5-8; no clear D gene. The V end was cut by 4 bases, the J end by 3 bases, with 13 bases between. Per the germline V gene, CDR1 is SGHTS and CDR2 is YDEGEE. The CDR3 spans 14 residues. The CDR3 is CASSARGLYYGYTF. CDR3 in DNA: TGTGCCAGCAGCGCGAGAGGGCTTTACTATGGCTACACCTTC.

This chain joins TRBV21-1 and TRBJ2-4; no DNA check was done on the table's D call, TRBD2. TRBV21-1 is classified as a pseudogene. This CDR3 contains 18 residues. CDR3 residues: CASSPRTSGGALKNIQYF. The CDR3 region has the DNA TGTGCCAGCAGCCCTCGGACTAGCGGGGGGGCGCTCAAAAACATTCAGTACTTC.

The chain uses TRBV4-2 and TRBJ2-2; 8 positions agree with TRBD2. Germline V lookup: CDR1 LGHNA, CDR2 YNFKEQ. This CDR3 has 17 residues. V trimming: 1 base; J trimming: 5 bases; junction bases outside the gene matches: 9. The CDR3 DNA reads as TGTGCCAGCAGCCAAGGGCAGAGCGGGGGTCAAACCGGGGAGCTGTTTTTT. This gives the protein CASSQGQSGGQTGELFF.

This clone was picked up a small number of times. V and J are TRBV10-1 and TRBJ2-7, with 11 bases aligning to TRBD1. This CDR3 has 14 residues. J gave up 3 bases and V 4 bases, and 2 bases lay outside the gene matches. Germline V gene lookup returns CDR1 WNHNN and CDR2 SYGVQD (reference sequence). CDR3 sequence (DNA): TGCGCCAGCAGTGCCGGGACAGGGGGCTACGAGCAGTACTTC. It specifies CASSAGTGGYEQYF.

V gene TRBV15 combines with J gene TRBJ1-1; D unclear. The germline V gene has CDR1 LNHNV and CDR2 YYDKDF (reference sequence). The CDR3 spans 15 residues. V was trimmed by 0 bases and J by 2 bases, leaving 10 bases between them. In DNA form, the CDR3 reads TGTGCCACCAGCAGAGATCGAGGATCCAACACTGAAGCTTTCTTT. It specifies CATSRDRGSNTEAFF.

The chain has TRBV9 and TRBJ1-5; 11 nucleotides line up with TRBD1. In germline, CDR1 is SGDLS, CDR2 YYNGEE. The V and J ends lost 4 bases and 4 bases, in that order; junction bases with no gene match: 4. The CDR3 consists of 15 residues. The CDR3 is CASSPGTGGNQPQHF. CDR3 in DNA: TGTGCCAGCAGCCCAGGGACAGGGGGAAATCAGCCCCAGCATTTT.

Written as DNA, the CDR3 is TGTGCCAGCAGCTGGGCACGCACTGAAGCTTTCTTT. The encoded protein is CASSWARTEAFF. V usage is TRBV5-8 and J usage is TRBJ1-1, with D unclear. The CDR3 runs to 12 residues. Trimming left V 3 bases short and J 4 bases short, with 7 bases between. Per germline, CDR1 SGHTS and CDR2 YDEGEE.

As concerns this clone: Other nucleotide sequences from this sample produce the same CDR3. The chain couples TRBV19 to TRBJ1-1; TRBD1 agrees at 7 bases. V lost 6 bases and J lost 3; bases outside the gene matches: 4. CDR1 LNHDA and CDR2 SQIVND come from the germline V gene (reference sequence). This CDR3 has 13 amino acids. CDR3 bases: TGTGCCAGTAGCCTTGACAGGGACACTGAAGCTTTCTTT. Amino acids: CASSLDRDTEAFF.

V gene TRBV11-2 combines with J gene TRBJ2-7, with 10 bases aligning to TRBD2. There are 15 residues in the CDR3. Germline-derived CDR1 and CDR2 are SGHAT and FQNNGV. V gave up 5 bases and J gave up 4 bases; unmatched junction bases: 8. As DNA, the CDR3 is TGTGCCAGCAGCACGAGTAGCGGGGGGCAATACGAGCAGTACTTC. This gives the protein CASSTSSGGQYEQYF. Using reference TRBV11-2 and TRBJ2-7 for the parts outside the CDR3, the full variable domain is EAGVAQSPRYKIIEKRQSVAFWCNPISGHATLYWYQQILGQGPKLLIQFQNNGVVDDSQLPKDRFSAERLKGVDSTLKIQPAKLEDSAVYLCASSTSSGGQYEQYFGPGTRLTVT.

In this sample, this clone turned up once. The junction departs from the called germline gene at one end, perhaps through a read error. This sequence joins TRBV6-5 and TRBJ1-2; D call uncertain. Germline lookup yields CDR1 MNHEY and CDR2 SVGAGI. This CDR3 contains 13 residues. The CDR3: CAGGREGDYGYTF. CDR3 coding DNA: TGCGCGGGAGGGAGAGAAGGAGATTATGGCTACACCTTC.

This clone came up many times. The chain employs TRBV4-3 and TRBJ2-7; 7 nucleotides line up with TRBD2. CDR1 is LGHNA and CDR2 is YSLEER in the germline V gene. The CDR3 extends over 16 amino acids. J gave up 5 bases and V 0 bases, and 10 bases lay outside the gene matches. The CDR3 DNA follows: TGCGCCAGCAGCCAAGAAGTAGCCGGTCGGGGGGACGAGCAGTACTTC. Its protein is CASSQEVAGRGDEQYF.

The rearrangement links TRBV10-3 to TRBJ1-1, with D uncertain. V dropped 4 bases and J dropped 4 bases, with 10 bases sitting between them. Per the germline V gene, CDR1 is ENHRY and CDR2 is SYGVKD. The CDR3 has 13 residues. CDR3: CAISAEPSTEAFF. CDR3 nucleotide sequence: TGTGCCATCAGTGCGGAGCCAAGCACTGAAGCTTTCTTT.

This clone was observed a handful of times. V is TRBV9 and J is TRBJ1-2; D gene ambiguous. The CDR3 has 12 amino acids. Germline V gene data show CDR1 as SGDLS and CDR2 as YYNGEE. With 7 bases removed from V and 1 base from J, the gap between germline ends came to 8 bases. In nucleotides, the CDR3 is TGTGCCAGCGATAGCAGTAACTATGGCTACACCTTC. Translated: CASDSSNYGYTF.

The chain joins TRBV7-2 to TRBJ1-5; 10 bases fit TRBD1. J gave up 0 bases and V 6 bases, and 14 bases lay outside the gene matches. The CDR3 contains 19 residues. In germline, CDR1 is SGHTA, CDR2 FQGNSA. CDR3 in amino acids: CASRPGGTGVFSSNQPQHF. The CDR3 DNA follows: TGTGCCAGCAGGCCAGGCGGGACAGGGGTATTTTCTAGCAATCAGCCCCAGCATTTT.

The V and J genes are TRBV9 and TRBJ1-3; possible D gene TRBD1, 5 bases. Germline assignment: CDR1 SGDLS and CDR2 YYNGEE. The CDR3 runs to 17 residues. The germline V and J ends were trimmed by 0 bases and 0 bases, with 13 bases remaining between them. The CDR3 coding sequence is TGTGCCAGCAGCGTAGCGGGCGGGGGTGGCTCTGGAAACACCATATATTTT. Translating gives CASSVAGGGGSGNTIYF. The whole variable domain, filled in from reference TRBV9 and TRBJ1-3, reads DSGVTQTPKHLITATGQRVTLRCSPRSGDLSVYWYQQSLDQGLQFLIQYYNGEERAKGNILERFSAQQFPDLHSELNLSSLELGDSALYFCASSVAGGGGSGNTIYFGEGSWLTVV.

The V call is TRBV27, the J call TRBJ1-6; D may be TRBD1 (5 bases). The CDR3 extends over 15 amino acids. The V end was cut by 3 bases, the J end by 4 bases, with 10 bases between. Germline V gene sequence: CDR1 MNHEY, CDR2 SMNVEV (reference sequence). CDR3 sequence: CASSFSGEYNSPLHF. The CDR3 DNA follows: TGTGCCAGCAGTTTCTCGGGGGAGTATAATTCACCCCTCCACTTT.

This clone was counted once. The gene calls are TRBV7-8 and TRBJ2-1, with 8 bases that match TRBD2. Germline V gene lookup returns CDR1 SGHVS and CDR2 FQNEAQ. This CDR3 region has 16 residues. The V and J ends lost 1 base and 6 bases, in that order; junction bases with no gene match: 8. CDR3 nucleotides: TGTGCCAGCAGCTTAGTAGTTCCCAGCGGGGGCAATGAGCAGTTCTTC. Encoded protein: CASSLVVPSGGNEQFF.

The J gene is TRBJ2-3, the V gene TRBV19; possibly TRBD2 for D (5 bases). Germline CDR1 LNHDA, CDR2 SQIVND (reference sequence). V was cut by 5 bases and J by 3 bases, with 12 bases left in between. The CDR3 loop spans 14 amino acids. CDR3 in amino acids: CASSLPGSTDTQYF. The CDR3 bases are TGTGCCAGTAGTTTACCGGGGAGTACAGATACGCAGTATTTT. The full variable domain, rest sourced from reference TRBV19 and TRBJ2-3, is DGGITQSPKYLFRKEGQNVTLSCEQNLNHDAMYWYRQDPGQGLRLIYYSQIVNDFQKGDIAEGYSVSREKKESFPLTVTSAQKNPTAFYLCASSLPGSTDTQYFGPGTRLTVL.

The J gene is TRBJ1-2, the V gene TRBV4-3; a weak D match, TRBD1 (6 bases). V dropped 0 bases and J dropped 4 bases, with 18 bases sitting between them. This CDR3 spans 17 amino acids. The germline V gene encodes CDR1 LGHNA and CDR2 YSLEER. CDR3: CASSQDSGGRGSYGYTF. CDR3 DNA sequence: TGCGCCAGCAGCCAAGATAGTGGAGGGAGGGGGTCCTATGGCTACACCTTC.

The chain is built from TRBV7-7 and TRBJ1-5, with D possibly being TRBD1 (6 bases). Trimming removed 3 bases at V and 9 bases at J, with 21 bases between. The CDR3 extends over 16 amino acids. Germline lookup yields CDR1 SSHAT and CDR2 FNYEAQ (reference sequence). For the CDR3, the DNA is TGTGCCAGCAGCTTGGAGGACAGAGGCCAAGTCTCGCCCCAGCATTTT. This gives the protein CASSLEDRGQVSPQHF.